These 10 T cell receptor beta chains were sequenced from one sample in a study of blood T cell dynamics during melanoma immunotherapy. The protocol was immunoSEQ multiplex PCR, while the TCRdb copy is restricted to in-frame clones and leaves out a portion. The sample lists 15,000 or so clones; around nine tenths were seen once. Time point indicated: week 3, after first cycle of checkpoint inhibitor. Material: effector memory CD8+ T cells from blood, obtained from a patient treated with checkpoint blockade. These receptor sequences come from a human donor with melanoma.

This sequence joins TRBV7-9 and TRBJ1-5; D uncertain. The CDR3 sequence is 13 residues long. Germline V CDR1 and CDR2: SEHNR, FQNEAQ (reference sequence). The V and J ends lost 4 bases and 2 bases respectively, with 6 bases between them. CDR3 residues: CASSSEGNQPQHF. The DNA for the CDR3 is TGTGCCAGCAGCTCTGAGGGCAATCAGCCCCAGCATTTT.

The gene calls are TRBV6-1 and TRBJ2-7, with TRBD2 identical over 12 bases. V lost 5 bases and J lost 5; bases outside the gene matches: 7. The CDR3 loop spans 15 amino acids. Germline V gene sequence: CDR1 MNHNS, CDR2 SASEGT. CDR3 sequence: CASSTLAGGPHEQYF. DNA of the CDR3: TGTGCCAGCAGTACACTAGCGGGAGGCCCGCACGAGCAGTACTTC.

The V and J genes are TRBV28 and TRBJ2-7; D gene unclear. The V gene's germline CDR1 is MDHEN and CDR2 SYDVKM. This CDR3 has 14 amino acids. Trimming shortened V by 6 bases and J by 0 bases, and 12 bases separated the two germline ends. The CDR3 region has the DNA TGTGCCAGCAGCCTAAGGTCGAGCTCCTACGAGCAGTACTTC. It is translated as CASSLRSSSYEQYF.

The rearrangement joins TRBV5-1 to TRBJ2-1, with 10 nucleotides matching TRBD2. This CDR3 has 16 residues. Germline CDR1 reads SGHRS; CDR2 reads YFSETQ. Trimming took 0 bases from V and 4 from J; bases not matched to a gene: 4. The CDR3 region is CASSLEAGGGYNEQFF. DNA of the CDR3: TGCGCCAGCAGCTTGGAAGCGGGAGGGGGTTACAATGAGCAGTTCTTC.

The CDR3 spells CAISEGTVPIEAFF. The CDR3, as DNA: TGTGCCATCAGTGAGGGGACGGTCCCGATTGAAGCTTTCTTT. The V and J genes are TRBV10-3 and TRBJ1-1; TRBD1 might be the D (5 bases). This CDR3 is 14 amino acids long. Germline assignment: CDR1 ENHRY and CDR2 SYGVKD. With 2 bases removed from V and 7 bases from J, the gap between germline ends came to 14 bases.

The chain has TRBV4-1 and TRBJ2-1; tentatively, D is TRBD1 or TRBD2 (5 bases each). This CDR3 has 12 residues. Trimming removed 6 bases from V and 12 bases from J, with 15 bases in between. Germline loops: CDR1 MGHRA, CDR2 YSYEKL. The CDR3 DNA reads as TGCGCCAGCAGTCCCGACGGGACGGGGCAGTTCTTC. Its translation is CASSPDGTGQFF.

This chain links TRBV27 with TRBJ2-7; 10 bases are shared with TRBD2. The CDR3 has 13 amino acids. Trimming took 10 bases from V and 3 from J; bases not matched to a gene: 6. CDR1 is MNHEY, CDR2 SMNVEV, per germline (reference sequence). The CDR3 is CATASGSLYEQYF. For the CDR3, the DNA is TGTGCCACTGCTAGCGGGAGTCTCTACGAGCAGTACTTC.

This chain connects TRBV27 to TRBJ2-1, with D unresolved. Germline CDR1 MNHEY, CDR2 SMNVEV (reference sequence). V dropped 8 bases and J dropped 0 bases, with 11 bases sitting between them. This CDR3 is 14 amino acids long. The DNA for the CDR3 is TGTGCCAGCTCGGTCGGTAGCTCCTACAATGAGCAGTTCTTC. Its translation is CASSVGSSYNEQFF.

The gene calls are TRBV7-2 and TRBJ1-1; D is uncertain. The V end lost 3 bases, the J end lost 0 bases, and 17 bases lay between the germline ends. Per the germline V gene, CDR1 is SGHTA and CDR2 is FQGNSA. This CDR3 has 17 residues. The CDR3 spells CASSLSRMRVLNTEAFF. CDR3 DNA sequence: TGTGCCAGCAGCTTGTCGCGGATGAGGGTTCTGAACACTGAAGCTTTCTTT.

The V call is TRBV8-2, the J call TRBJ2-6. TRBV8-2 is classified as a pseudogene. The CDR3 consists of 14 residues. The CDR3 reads CGTATQSRANVLTF. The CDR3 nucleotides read TGTGGCACAGCAACACAAAGTCGGGCCAACGTCCTGACTTTC.